The rows below give T cell receptor beta chains drawn from one sample of a study of patients and donors after allogeneic stem cell transplantation. MiXCR was run by TCRdb on the RT-PCR reads, yielding one entry per CDR3 protein. The table records approximately 410,000 distinct CDR3 sequences, 16% of them present only once. Material for sequencing was blood, either unsorted or a sorted T cell fraction (not recorded which). Every receptor here comes from a human donor who was either an allogeneic HSCT recipient or a stem cell or donor lymphocyte infusion donor (not recorded which). It is not recorded whose cells these are; they may come from a transplant donor. Each CDR3 is given with its conserved first and last residue. The D gene is left open where the match is weak. Clone size is not always given. Where it is, it says once, few, many or a class for expanded clones.

j_call | clone_size | d_call | v_call | cdr3_nt | cdr3_aa
TRBJ2-2 | NA | NA | TRBV3-1 | TGTGCCAGCAGCCAAGCTCGGGGCGGGGAGCTGTTTTTT | CASSQARGGELFF
TRBJ1-1 | few | NA | TRBV10-3 | TGTGCCATCACCCCCCGACAGGAGAACACTGAAGCTTTCTTT | CAITPRQENTEAFF
TRBJ1-5 | many | NA | TRBV13 | TGTGCCAGCACCAAAGATACCCCAGGTTACCATCAGCCCCAGCATTTT | CASTKDTPGYHQPQHF
TRBJ2-7 | many | TRBD2 | TRBV5-1 | TGCGCCAGCAGCTTGGCCCAGGGAGGGCTCGAGCAGTACTTC | CASSLAQGGLEQYF
TRBJ2-2 | NA | NA | TRBV6-5 | TGTGCCAGCAGTTACTCAGCTGACACCGGGGAGCTGTTTTTT | CASSYSADTGELFF
TRBJ2-2 | many | NA | TRBV5-1 | TGCGCCAGCTGCCTGAGACAGCTAAACACCGGGGAGCTGTTTTTT | CASCLRQLNTGELFF
TRBJ1-2 | NA | NA | TRBV2 | TGTGCCAGCAGGGTCCCCCGGGGTGGCTATGGCTACACCTTC | CASRVPRGGYGYTF
TRBJ2-2 | NA | NA | TRBV12-3/TRBV12-4 | TGTGCCAGCAGTCCACCGGGACGTCCGAACACCGGGGAGCTGTTTTTT | CASSPPGRPNTGELFF
TRBJ2-2 | NA | TRBD2 | TRBV5-1 | TGCGCCAGCAGCTTGGCCAAACTAGCGGGGGGGCCGGGTACCACCGGGGAGCTGTTTTTT | CASSLAKLAGGPGTTGELFF
TRBJ1-6 | NA | NA | TRBV6-1 | TGTGCCAGCAGCTATACGGGACGGGGCTATTCACCCCTCCACTTT | CASSYTGRGYSPLHF
TRBJ2-5 | many | TRBD2 | TRBV12-3/TRBV12-4 | TGTGCCAGCAGTTTGACTAGCGGAGGGACCCAGTACTTC | CASSLTSGGTQYF
TRBJ1-5 | few | NA | TRBV20-1 | TGCAGTGCAACGAATGGGGGGGGCCCCGGGCAGCCCCAGCATTTT | CSATNGGGPGQPQHF
TRBJ2-3 | NA | NA | TRBV14 | TGTGCCAGCAGCCCCCACATTAAGGGGGGCACAGATACGCAGTATTTT | CASSPHIKGGTDTQYF
TRBJ1-1 | many | NA | TRBV6-2/TRBV6-3 | TGTGCCAGCAGCTACAGGATGAACACTGAAGCTTTCTTT | CASSYRMNTEAFF
TRBJ2-1 | NA | NA | TRBV24-1 | TGTGCCACCAGTGATTTAGAGCTCTTAGGAGGAAATGAGCAGTTCTTC | CATSDLELLGGNEQFF
TRBJ2-3 | NA | NA | TRBV7-2 | TGTGCCAGCAGCTTGATGCTGCGGGGGCCCACAGATACGCAGTATTTT | CASSLMLRGPTDTQYF
TRBJ2-3 | NA | NA | TRBV7-6 | TGTGCCAGCAGTCACCGTGGGGCACAGCAGTATTTT | CASSHRGAQQYF
TRBJ2-5 | NA | NA | TRBV4-2 | TGTGCCAGCAGCCAAGAGACCGGAGAGACCCAGTACTTC | CASSQETGETQYF
TRBJ1-2 | NA | NA | TRBV20-1 | TGCAGTGCGAGAGGGGGAGAAGGGTATGGCTACACCTTC | CSARGGEGYGYTF
TRBJ2-3 | few | NA | TRBV29-1 | TGCAGCGTCTTGAAACCCCCCGATACGCAGTATTTT | CSVLKPPDTQYF
TRBJ2-1 | many | NA | TRBV7-3 | TGTGCCAGCAGCTTAAGGCTCAACAATGAGCAGTTCTTC | CASSLRLNNEQFF
TRBJ1-6 | NA | NA | TRBV4-1 | TGCGCCAGCAGCCAAGATCTTACAGGCCCTAATTCACCCCTCCACTTT | CASSQDLTGPNSPLHF
TRBJ1-1 | many | NA | TRBV5-5 | TGTGCCAGCAGCTTCCGGGACACGAACACTGAAGCTTTCTTT | CASSFRDTNTEAFF
TRBJ2-1 | once | NA | TRBV20-1 | TGCAGTGCTAGAGGACGGAGCGCCACTGAGCAGTTCTTC | CSARGRSATEQFF
TRBJ2-7 | NA | TRBD2 | TRBV24-1 | TGTGCCACCCGCCGGGGGACTAGCGGGGCCTACGAGCAGTACTTC | CATRRGTSGAYEQYF
TRBJ2-1 | NA | TRBD2 | TRBV7-8 | TGTGCCAGCAGCTTACGGGCTAGCGGTAACTACAATGAGCAGTTCTTC | CASSLRASGNYNEQFF
TRBJ2-1 | NA | TRBD2 | TRBV12-3/TRBV12-4 | TGTGCCAGCAGCCAACTAGCGGTCTTGAACAATGAGCAGTTCTTC | CASSQLAVLNNEQFF
TRBJ2-1 | few | TRBD2 | TRBV20-1 | TGCAGTGCTAGAGTTACTAGCGACTCCTACAATGAGCAGTTCTTC | CSARVTSDSYNEQFF
TRBJ2-5 | NA | NA | TRBV21-1 | TGTGCCCCGGGAGTCCAAGAGACCCAGTACTTC | CAPGVQETQYF
TRBJ2-7 | few | NA | TRBV9 | TGTGCCAGCAGCGTAGAAGACATCTCCTACGAGCAGTACTTC | CASSVEDISYEQYF
TRBJ2-4 | NA | TRBD2 | TRBV12-3/TRBV12-4 | TGTGCCAGCAGTTTGGGTAGCGGGAACCCCTCAGGCAAAAACATTCAGTACTTC | CASSLGSGNPSGKNIQYF
TRBJ2-1 | few | TRBD2 | TRBV5-1 | TGCGCCAGCAGGCGGGAGCCCCTTTCCTACAATGAGCAGTTCTTC | CASRREPLSYNEQFF
TRBJ1-1 | few | NA | TRBV12-3/TRBV12-4 | TGTGCCAGCCAATATGGGGCGAACACTGAAGCTTTCTTT | CASQYGANTEAFF
TRBJ2-1 | NA | TRBD2 | TRBV24-1 | TGTGCCACCAGTGATTCTATGACTAGCGCTGAGCAGTTCTTC | CATSDSMTSAEQFF
TRBJ2-1 | few | TRBD2 | TRBV7-9 | TGTGCCAGCAGCTTAGTCCTAGCGGGAGGAAATGAGCAGTTCTTC | CASSLVLAGGNEQFF